These T cell receptor beta chains were read from a single sample in a study of early stage breast cancer tumors. Here immunoSEQ multiplex PCR was the method, and the copy in TCRdb shows in-frame clones only, minus some. Among 30,000 or so clones, around three quarters were seen once, and the ten largest hold 33%. The sequencing input was blood. Receptors were obtained from a person in their fifties with breast cancer. The CDR3 runs from the conserved cysteine through the conserved F or W. The D gene is left open where the match is weak. Size is stated for part of the rows, as once, few or many counts, or as a class when the clone is expanded.

>few|TRBJ2-3|TRBV11-3|-
TGTGCCAGCAGCTTAGACGATACGCAGTATTTT
CASSLDDTQYF
>-|TRBJ1-2|TRBV7-9|-
TGTGCCAGCAGCCCCCGGGACGGAGTTTATGGCTACACCTTC
CASSPRDGVYGYTF
>-|TRBJ2-2|TRBV5-1|-
TGCGCCAGCAGCTTCCACAGGGTGAACACCGGGGAGCTGTTTTTT
CASSFHRVNTGELFF
>-|TRBJ2-4|TRBV7-8|-
TGTGCCAGCAGCTTAGGGGGGCAGGGCTCCAAAAACATTCAGTACTTC
CASSLGGQGSKNIQYF
>-|TRBJ2-7|TRBV7-3|-
TGTGCCAGCAGCCAACAGGGCCCCAATGGCTACGAGCAGTACTTC
CASSQQGPNGYEQYF
>-|TRBJ2-1|TRBV5-8|-
TGTGCCAGCAGCTTCTTCGCGGCAGCGGAGGGCAATGAGCAGTTCTTC
CASSFFAAAEGNEQFF
>once|TRBJ2-7|TRBV19|-
TGTGCCAGCGGGGGCGTTAACTACGAGCAGTACTTC
CASGGVNYEQYF
>-|TRBJ2-7|TRBV2|TRBD1
TGTGCCAGCAGTGACCCCTTCGGGACAGGGAGCTACGAGCAGTACTTC
CASSDPFGTGSYEQYF
>-|TRBJ2-2|TRBV19|-
TGTGCCAGTCAAGCTCTCGACAGGAGTCGCGGGTCCGGGGAGCTGTTTTTT
CASQALDRSRGSGELFF
>-|TRBJ1-1|TRBV5-1|-
TGCGCCAGCAGCTTGGCGGGGACATTGAACACTGAAGCTTTCTTT
CASSLAGTLNTEAFF
>-|TRBJ1-1|TRBV10-3|-
TGTGCCATCAGTGGACGGATGGGTACTGAAGCTTTCTTT
CAISGRMGTEAFF
>-|TRBJ2-2|TRBV7-6|TRBD2
TGTGCCAGCAGCCTACTTAGGGCCTCCGGGACTAGCGGCACCGGGGAGCTGTTTTTT
CASSLLRASGTSGTGELFF
>-|TRBJ2-3|TRBV19|-
TGTGCCAGTAGTATACGGACAGCAAGCACAGATACGCAGTATTTT
CASSIRTASTDTQYF
>-|TRBJ2-5|TRBV4-1|TRBD1
TGCGCCAGCAGCCAAGGACAGGGGCCGGAGACCCAGTACTTC
CASSQGQGPETQYF
>-|TRBJ2-7|TRBV7-8|-
TGTGCCAGCAGCTTAGGGGACCCCTCGGGGATCTACGAGCAGTACTTC
CASSLGDPSGIYEQYF
>-|TRBJ2-1|TRBV11-2|-
TGTGCCAGCAGCTTAGGAGCTACTGAGCAGTTCTTC
CASSLGATEQFF
>-|TRBJ1-2|TRBV6-1|-
TGTGCCAGCAGTGAGCGAGTGGGGGCGGGGAACTATGGCTACACCTTC
CASSERVGAGNYGYTF
>once|TRBJ1-5|TRBV7-8|-
TGTGCCAGCAGCTTACCGGGTCAGCCCCAGCATTTT
CASSLPGQPQHF
>-|TRBJ2-1|TRBV10-2|-
TGCGCCACCCGGAAAGACGTTAGCTCCTACAATGAGCAGTTCTTC
CATRKDVSSYNEQFF
>-|TRBJ1-3|TRBV5-1|TRBD1
TGCGCCAGCAGCTCAGGGGGGCAAGGAAACACCATATATTTT
CASSSGGQGNTIYF
>-|TRBJ2-5|TRBV7-9|-
TGTGCCAGCAGCTTAGCGTTAATGCGGAACGGAGAGACCCAGTACTTC
CASSLALMRNGETQYF
>many|TRBJ2-2|TRBV7-3|-
TGTGCCAGCAGCCCCTCCCCAAGCACCGGGGAGCTGTTTTTT
CASSPSPSTGELFF
>-|TRBJ1-5|TRBV15|-
TGTGCCACCAGCAGAGATCCCGGGGCAGGACAGCCCCAGCATTTT
CATSRDPGAGQPQHF
>few|TRBJ2-5|TRBV5-1|-
TGCGCCAGCAGATCGACCGTCGTCTACCAAGAGACCCAGTACTTC
CASRSTVVYQETQYF
>-|TRBJ2-7|TRBV5-4|-
TGTGCCAGCAGCTTGAGGAGAGACTCCTACGAGCAGTACTTC
CASSLRRDSYEQYF
>once|TRBJ1-2|TRBV15|-
TGTGCCACCAGCCTAAGAGGGGTGAGCGGCTACACCTTC
CATSLRGVSGYTF
>-|TRBJ1-3|TRBV19|-
TGTGCCAGTAAGGGCATTACGGGAAACACCATATATTTT
CASKGITGNTIYF
>few|TRBJ2-1|TRBV30|-
TGTGCCTGGAGTAGACAGCGATACAATGAGCAGTTCTTC
CAWSRQRYNEQFF
>-|TRBJ2-7|TRBV19|TRBD1
TGTGCCAGTAGTATCGGGACAGGGGCCCTCTACGAGCAGTACTTC
CASSIGTGALYEQYF
>-|TRBJ2-3|TRBV19|TRBD2
TGTGCCAGTCGACAATCAAATAGCGGGAGGTGGTCAGATACGCAGTATTTT
CASRQSNSGRWSDTQYF
>-|TRBJ2-5|TRBV30|-
TGTGCCTGGAGTGTACAGTCGAAGACCCAGTACTTC
CAWSVQSKTQYF
>-|TRBJ1-1|TRBV7-9|TRBD1
TGTGCCAGCAGCCAGGGGGGGATCAGGACTGAAGCTTTCTTT
CASSQGGIRTEAFF
>few|TRBJ2-2|TRBV5-1|-
TGCGCCAGCAGCTTGATGGATTCCGGGGAGCTGTTTTTT
CASSLMDSGELFF
>few|TRBJ2-7|TRBV2|TRBD1
TGTGCCAGCAGAGGCCCGGGACAGGGGAGCGAGCAGTACTTC
CASRGPGQGSEQYF
>-|TRBJ2-6|TRBV7-9|-
TGTGCCAGCAGCTTATTTTCTGGACCTGGGGCCAACGTCCTGACTTTC
CASSLFSGPGANVLTF
>-|TRBJ1-2|TRBV6-5|TRBD1
TGTGCCAGCAGTTACGGACAGGGCATAGGCTATGGCTACACCTTC
CASSYGQGIGYGYTF
>-|TRBJ1-4|TRBV7-8|-
TGTGCCAGCAGCGTTGACAGTCGTAATGAAAAACTGTTTTTT
CASSVDSRNEKLFF
>-|TRBJ2-3|TRBV9|-
TGTGCCAGCAGCGTAGGGGGAGCTAGCACAGATACGCAGTATTTT
CASSVGGASTDTQYF
>-|TRBJ1-1|TRBV7-2|-
TGTGCCAGCAGCTCTAAAACGGGGGGAGCTGAAGCTTTCTTT
CASSSKTGGAEAFF
>-|TRBJ2-7|TRBV29-1|TRBD2
TGCAGCGGTGGAACGGGACGGCGGACTAGCGGGAACTACGAGCAGTACTTC
CSGGTGRRTSGNYEQYF
>few|TRBJ1-1|TRBV11-2|-
TGTGCCAGCAGGATCAACATGGGCACTGAAGCTTTCTTT
CASRINMGTEAFF
>-|TRBJ1-1|TRBV6-5|-
TGTGCCAGCAGTGATTGGGGACTGCGGCCTGAAGCTTTCTTT
CASSDWGLRPEAFF
>few|TRBJ1-1|TRBV7-9|-
TGTGCCAGCAGCTCCGGACAGTTTCAAGCTTTCTTT
CASSSGQFQAFF
>-|TRBJ2-3|TRBV28|TRBD2
TGTGCCAGCAGTCCCCCTAGCGGACTCACAGATACGCAGTATTTT
CASSPPSGLTDTQYF
>-|TRBJ2-5|TRBV7-2|-
TGTGCCAGCAGCTTAGCCGGTGGGGAGACCCAGTACTTC
CASSLAGGETQYF
>once|TRBJ1-2|TRBV5-4|TRBD1
TGTGCCAGCAGCCTAACAGGGGGGCAAGGCTATGGCTACACCTTC
CASSLTGGQGYGYTF
>few|TRBJ2-3|TRBV5-6|-
TGTGCCAGCAGCTTACTAGATACGCAGTATTTT
CASSLLDTQYF
>-|TRBJ2-7|TRBV7-9|-
TGTGCCAGCAGTCCAAGGGGACCCTACGAGCAGTACTTC
CASSPRGPYEQYF
>few|TRBJ2-2|TRBV4-2|TRBD1
TGTGCCAGCAGCCTAGGGGGCGCGGGCACCGGGGAGCTGTTTTTT
CASSLGGAGTGELFF
>-|TRBJ1-2|TRBV6-5|-
TGTGCCAGCAGTTGGGGGGAGGGTGGCTACACCTTC
CASSWGEGGYTF
>-|TRBJ2-1|TRBV9|TRBD2
TGTGCCAGCAGCGTAGATCCTAGCGGGAGAGGTGAGCAGTTCTTC
CASSVDPSGRGEQFF
>-|TRBJ1-6|TRBV28|-
TGTGCCAGCAGCCCCCCGGCTAGGGGATCACCCCTCCACTTT
CASSPPARGSPLHF
>-|TRBJ1-2|TRBV28|TRBD1
TGTGCCAGCAGACGGACAGGGTGGGGCTACACCTTC
CASRRTGWGYTF
>-|TRBJ2-7|TRBV4-3|-
TGCGCCAGCAGCCAAGATAGCCGGTCCGAGCAGTACTTC
CASSQDSRSEQYF